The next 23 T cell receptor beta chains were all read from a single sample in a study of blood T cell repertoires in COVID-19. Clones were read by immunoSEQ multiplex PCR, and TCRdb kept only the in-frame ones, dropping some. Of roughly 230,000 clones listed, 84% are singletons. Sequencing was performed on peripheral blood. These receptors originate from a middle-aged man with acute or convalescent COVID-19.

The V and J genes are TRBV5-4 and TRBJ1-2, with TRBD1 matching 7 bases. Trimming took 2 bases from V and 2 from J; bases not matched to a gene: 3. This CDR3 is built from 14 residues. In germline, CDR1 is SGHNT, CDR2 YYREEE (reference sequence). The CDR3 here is CASSFGTENYGYTF. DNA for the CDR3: TGTGCCAGCAGCTTCGGGACAGAAAACTATGGCTACACCTTC. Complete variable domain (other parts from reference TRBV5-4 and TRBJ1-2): ETGVTQSPTHLIKTRGQQVTLRCSSQSGHNTVSWYQQALGQGPQFIFQYYREEENGRGNFPPRFSGLQFPNYSSELNVNALELDDSALYLCASSFGTENYGYTFGSGTRLTVV.

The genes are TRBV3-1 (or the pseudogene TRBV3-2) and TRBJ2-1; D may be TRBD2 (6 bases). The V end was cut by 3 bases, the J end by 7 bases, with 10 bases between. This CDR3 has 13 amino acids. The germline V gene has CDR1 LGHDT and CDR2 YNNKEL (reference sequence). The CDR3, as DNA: TGTGCCAGCAGCCAGCTAGCGTCGAATGAGCAGTTCTTC. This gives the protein CASSQLASNEQFF.

The CDR3 DNA is TGTGCCAGCAGCCAAGTCGTAGGGGGAAATTCACCCCTCCACTTT. As protein: CASSQVVGGNSPLHF. The V gene is TRBV14, the J gene TRBJ1-6; possible D gene TRBD1, 6 bases. The CDR3 length is 15 residues. Deletions cut 1 base from V and 7 bases from J, with 11 bases between. The V gene's germline CDR1 is SGHDN and CDR2 FVKESK. The whole variable domain, filled in from reference TRBV14 and TRBJ1-6, reads EAGVTQFPSHSVIEKGQTVTLRCDPISGHDNLYWYRRVMGKEIKFLLHFVKESKQDESGMPNNRFLAERTGGTYSTLKVQPAELEDSGVYFCASSQVVGGNSPLHFGNGTRLTVT.

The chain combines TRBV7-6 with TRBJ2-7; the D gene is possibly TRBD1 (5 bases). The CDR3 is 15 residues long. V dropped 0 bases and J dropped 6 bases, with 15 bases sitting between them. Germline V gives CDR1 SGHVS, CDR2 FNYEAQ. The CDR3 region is CASSLAYAAGIEQYF. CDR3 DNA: TGTGCCAGCAGCTTAGCTTATGCGGCAGGGATCGAGCAGTACTTC.

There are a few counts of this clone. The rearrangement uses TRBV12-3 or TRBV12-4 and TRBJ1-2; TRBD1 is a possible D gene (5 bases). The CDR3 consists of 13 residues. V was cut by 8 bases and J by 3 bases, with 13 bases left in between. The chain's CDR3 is CASVRGTDYGYTF. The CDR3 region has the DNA TGTGCCAGCGTGCGGGGGACGGACTATGGCTACACCTTC.

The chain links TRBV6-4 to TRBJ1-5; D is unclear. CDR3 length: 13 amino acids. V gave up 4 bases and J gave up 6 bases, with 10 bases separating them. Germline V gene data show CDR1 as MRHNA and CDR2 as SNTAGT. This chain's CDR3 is CASSVLFGQPQHF. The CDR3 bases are TGTGCCAGCAGTGTATTATTCGGTCAGCCCCAGCATTTT.

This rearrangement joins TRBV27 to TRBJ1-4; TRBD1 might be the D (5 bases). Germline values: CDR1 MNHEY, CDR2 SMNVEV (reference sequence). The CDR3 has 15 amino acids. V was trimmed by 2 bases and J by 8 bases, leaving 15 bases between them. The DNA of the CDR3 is TGTGCCAGCAGTTTAGGCAACCAGGGAGGAGAAAAACTGTTTTTT. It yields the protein CASSLGNQGGEKLFF. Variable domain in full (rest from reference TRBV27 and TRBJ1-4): EAQVTQNPRYLITVTGKKLTVTCSQNMNHEYMSWYRQDPGLGLRQIYYSMNVEVTDKGDVPEGYKVSRKEKRNFPLILESPSPNQTSLYFCASSLGNQGGEKLFFGSGTQLSVL.

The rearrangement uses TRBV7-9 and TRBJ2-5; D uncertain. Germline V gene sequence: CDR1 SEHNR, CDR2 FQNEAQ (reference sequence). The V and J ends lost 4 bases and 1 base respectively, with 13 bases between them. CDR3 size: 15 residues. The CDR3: CASSSLEGPQETQYF. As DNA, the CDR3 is TGTGCCAGCAGCTCCCTAGAAGGCCCCCAAGAGACCCAGTACTTC. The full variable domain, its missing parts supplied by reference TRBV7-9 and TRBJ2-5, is DTGVSQNPRHKITKRGQNVTFRCDPISEHNRLYWYRQTLGQGPEFLTYFQNEAQLEKSRLLSDRFSAERPKGSFSTLEIQRTEQGDSAMYLCASSSLEGPQETQYFGPGTRLLVL.

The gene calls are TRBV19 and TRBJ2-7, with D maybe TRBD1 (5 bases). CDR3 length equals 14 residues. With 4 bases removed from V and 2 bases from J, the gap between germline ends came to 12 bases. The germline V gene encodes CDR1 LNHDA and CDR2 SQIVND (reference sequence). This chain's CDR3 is CASSTRQNTYEQYF. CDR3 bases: TGTGCCAGTAGTACTAGACAGAATACCTACGAGCAGTACTTC.

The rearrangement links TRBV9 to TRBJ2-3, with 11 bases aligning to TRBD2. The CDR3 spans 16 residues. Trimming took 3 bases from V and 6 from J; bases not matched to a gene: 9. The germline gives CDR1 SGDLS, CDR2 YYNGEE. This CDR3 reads CASSGLAGGPYDTQYF. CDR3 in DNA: TGTGCCAGCAGCGGATTAGCGGGAGGGCCGTATGATACGCAGTATTTT.

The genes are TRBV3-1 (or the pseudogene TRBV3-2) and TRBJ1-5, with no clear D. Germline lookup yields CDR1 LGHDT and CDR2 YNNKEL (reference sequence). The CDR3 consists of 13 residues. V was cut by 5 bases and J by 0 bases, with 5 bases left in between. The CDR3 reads CASSSNSNQPQHF. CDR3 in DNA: TGTGCCAGCAGCAGCAATAGCAATCAGCCCCAGCATTTT.

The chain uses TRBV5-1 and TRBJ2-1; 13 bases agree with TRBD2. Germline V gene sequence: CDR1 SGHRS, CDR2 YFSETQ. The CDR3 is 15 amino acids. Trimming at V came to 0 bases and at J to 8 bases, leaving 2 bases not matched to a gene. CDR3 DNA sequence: TGCGCCAGCAGCTTGGCAGGACTAGCGGGAGATGAGCAGTTCTTC. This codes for CASSLAGLAGDEQFF.

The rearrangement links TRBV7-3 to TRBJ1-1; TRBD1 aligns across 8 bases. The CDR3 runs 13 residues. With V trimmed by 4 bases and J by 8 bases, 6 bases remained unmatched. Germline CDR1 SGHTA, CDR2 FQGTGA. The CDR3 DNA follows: TGTGCCAGCAGCTCGGGGACAGGCCGCGAAGCTTTCTTT. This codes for CASSSGTGREAFF.

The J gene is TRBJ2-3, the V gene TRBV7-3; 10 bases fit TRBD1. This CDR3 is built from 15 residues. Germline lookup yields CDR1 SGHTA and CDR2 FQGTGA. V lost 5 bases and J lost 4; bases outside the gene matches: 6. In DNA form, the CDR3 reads TGTGCCAGCAGCCCGCCGGGACAGGGGTCAGATACGCAGTATTTT. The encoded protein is CASSPPGQGSDTQYF.

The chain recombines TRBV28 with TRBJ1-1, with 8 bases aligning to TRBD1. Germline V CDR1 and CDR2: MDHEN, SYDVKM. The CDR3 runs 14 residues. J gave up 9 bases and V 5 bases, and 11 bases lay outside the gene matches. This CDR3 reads CASSQSGQGGKAFF. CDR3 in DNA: TGTGCCAGCAGTCAATCAGGACAGGGAGGAAAAGCTTTCTTT.

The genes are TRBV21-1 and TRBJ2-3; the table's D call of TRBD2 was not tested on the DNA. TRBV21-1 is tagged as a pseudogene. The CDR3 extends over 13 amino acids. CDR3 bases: TGTGCCAGCAGCAAAGGAGGTCTAGCGGGACCAATTTTT. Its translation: CASSKGGLAGPIF.

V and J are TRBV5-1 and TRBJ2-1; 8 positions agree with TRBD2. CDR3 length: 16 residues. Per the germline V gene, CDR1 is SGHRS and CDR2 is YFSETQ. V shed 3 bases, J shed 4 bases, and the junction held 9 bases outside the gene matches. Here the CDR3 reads CASSWTSPAQYNEQFF. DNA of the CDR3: TGCGCCAGCAGCTGGACTAGCCCTGCCCAATACAATGAGCAGTTCTTC.

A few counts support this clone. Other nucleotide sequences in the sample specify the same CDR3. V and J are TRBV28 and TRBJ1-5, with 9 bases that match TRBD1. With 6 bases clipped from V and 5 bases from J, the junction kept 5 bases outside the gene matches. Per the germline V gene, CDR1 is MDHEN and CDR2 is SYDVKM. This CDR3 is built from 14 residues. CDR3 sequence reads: CASSSGQGHQPQHF. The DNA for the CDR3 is TGTGCCAGCAGCTCGGGACAGGGCCATCAGCCCCAGCATTTT.

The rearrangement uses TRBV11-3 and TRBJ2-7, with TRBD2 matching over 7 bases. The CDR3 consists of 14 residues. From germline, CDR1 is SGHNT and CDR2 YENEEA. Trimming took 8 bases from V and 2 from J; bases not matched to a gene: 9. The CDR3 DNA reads TGTGCCAGCCGTCAGGCTAGCGGTCCCTACGAGCAGTACTTC. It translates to CASRQASGPYEQYF. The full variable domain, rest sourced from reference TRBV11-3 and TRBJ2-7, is EAGVVQSPRYKIIEKKQPVAFWCNPISGHNTLYWYLQNLGQGPELLIRYENEEAVDDSQLPKDRFSAERLKGVDSTLKIQPAELGDSAVYLCASRQASGPYEQYFGPGTRLTVT.

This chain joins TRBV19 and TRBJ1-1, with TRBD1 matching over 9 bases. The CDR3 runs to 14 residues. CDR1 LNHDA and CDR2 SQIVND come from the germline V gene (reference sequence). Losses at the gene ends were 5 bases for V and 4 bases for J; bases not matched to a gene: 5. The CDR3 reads CASSPWTGATEAFF. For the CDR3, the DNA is TGTGCCAGTAGTCCATGGACAGGGGCCACTGAAGCTTTCTTT. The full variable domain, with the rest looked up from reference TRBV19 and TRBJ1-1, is DGGITQSPKYLFRKEGQNVTLSCEQNLNHDAMYWYRQDPGQGLRLIYYSQIVNDFQKGDIAEGYSVSREKKESFPLTVTSAQKNPTAFYLCASSPWTGATEAFFGQGTRLTVV.

Here the CDR3 reads CASSQEGQPHQPQHF. The CDR3 nucleotides are TGTGCCAGCAGCCAGGAGGGACAGCCTCATCAGCCCCAGCATTTT. The V and J genes are TRBV3-1 (or the pseudogene TRBV3-2) and TRBJ1-5; 7 bases fit TRBD1. V dropped 3 bases and J dropped 5; count of bases not matched to a gene: 7. Germline V gives CDR1 LGHDT, CDR2 YNNKEL (reference sequence). There are 15 residues in the CDR3.

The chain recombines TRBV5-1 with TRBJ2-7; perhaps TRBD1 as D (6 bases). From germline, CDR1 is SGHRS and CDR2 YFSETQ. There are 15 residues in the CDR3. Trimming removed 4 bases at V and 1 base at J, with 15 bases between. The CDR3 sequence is CASSASQGNSYEQYF. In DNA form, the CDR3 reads TGCGCCAGCAGCGCCTCACAGGGAAATTCCTACGAGCAGTACTTC.

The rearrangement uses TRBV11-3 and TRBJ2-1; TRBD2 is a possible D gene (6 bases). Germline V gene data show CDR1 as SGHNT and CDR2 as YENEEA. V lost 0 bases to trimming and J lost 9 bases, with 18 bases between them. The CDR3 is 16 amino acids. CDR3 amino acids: CASSLDYRREVSEQFF. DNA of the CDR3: TGTGCCAGCAGCTTAGATTACCGGAGGGAGGTCAGTGAGCAGTTCTTC.